This T cell receptor beta chain was found in a study of CD8+ T cells in alopecia areata. Indicated treatment: oral pan-JAK inhibitor, 5-10 mg twice daily. Study-level points and caveats: Alopecia totalis/universalis scalp especially showed more expanded CD8+ clones than normal scalp.

There are 14 residues in the CDR3. Germline CDR1 reads SQVTM; CDR2 reads ANQGSEA. Losses at the gene ends were 7 bases for V and 0 bases for J; bases not matched to a gene: 8. Sequencing used cDNA as its template, made by extracting RNA and reverse transcribing it. Assay: immunoSEQ multiplex PCR; the TCRdb copy retains only in-frame clones and omits some. The repertoire holds approximately 200,000 clones, 60% seen once, with approximately 3.4% in the top ten. This clone appeared a few times. The antigen is undetermined. The sequence came from a human donor with alopecia areata. The specimen comprised CD4+ T cells sorted from blood, sampled at week 4, from a patient treated with tofacitinib. The chain is built from TRBV29-1 and TRBJ2-5; 7 bases agree with TRBD1. CDR3 bases: TGCAGCGCAGCCGGGACAGCGTACCAAGAGACCCAGTACTTC. Translation: CSAAGTAYQETQYF.